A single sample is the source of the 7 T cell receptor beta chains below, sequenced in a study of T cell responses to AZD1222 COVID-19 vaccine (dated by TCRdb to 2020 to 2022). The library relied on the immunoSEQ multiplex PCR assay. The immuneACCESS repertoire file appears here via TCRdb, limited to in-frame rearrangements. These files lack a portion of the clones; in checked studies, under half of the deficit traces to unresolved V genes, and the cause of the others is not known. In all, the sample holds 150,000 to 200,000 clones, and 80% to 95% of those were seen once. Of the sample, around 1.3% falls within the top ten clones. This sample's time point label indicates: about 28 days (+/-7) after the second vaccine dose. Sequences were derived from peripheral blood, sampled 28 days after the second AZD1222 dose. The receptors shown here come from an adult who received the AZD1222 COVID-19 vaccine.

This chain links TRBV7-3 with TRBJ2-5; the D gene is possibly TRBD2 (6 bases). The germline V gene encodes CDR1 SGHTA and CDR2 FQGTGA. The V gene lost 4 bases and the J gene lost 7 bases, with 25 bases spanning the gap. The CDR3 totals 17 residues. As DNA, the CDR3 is TGTGCCAGCAGCTCTATAGCCCTAGAGCGGGTGCGGGGGACCCAGTACTTC. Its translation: CASSSIALERVRGTQYF.

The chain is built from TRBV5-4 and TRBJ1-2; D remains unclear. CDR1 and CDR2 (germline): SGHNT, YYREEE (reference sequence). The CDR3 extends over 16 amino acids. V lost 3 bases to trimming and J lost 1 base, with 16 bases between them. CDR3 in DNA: TGTGCCAGCAGCTCCCCACCCAGATTCGGTAACTATGGCTACACCTTC. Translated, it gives CASSSPPRFGNYGYTF.

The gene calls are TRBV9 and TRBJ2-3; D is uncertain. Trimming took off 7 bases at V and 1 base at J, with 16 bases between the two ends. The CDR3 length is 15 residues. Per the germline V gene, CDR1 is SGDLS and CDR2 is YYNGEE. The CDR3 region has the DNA TGTGCCAGCGGCGAGTACGCACCGGGCACAGATACGCAGTATTTT. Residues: CASGEYAPGTDTQYF.

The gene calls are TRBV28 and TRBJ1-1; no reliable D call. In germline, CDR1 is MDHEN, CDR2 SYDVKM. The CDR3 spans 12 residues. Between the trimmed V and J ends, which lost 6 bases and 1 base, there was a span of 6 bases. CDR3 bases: TGTGCCAGCAGCCCCCCGAACACTGAAGCTTTCTTT. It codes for CASSPPNTEAFF.

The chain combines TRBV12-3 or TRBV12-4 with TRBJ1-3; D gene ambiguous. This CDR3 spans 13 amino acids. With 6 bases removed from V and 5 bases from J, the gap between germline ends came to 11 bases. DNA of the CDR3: TGTGCCAGCAGCAGATTACGGAGAAACACCATATATTTT. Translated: CASSRLRRNTIYF.

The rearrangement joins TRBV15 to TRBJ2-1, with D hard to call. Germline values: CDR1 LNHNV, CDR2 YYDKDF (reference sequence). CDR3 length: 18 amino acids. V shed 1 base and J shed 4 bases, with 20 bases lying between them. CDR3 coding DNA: TGTGCCACCAGCAGAGTCCCCCCCGGCACCGACTGGTACAATGAGCAGTTCTTC. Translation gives CATSRVPPGTDWYNEQFF. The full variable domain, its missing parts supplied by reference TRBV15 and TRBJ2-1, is DAMVIQNPRYQVTQFGKPVTLSCSQTLNHNVMYWYQQKSSQAPKLLFHYYDKDFNNEADTPDNFQSRRPNTSFCFLDIRSPGLGDTAMYLCATSRVPPGTDWYNEQFFGPGTRLTVL.

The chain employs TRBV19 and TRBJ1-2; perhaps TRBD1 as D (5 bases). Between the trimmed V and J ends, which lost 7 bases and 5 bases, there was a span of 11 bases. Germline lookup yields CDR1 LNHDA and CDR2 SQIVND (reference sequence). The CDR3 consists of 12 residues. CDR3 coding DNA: TGTGCCAGTACGGGGGAGGCATATGGCTACACCTTC. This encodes CASTGEAYGYTF.